This T cell receptor beta chain stems from a study of early T cells in non-severe SARS-CoV-2 infection. Study details: The sequenced material was bulk RNA from unsorted whole blood, and its chains were unpaired. Overall study results and limits: VDJdb matches were skewed toward anti-spike CD8 T cell responses.

This clonotype was recorded many times. Its specificity is unknown. TCRdb reanalysed the 5' RACE reads using MiXCR and keeps one entry per CDR3 protein. Of tens of thousands of distinct CDR3 sequences listed, about an eighth were seen once; the top ten hold 5% to 7.5%. Germline V gene data show CDR1 as SNHLY and CDR2 as FYNNEI. CDR3 length: 14 amino acids. V was trimmed by 6 bases and J by 1 base, leaving 13 bases between them. Sequencing was carried out using whole blood. This chain connects TRBV2 to TRBJ2-7; D is uncertain. This sequence was found in an adult who was a healthcare worker with PCR-confirmed SARS-CoV-2 infection or an uninfected control (not recorded which). CDR3 amino acids: CASRPGGFSYEQYF. The CDR3 DNA is TGTGCCAGCAGGCCCGGTGGGTTTTCCTACGAGCAGTACTTC.